This T cell receptor (beta chain) was sequenced during a study of T-cell memory formation after mild COVID-19 (dated by TCRdb to the early 2020s). A note on the overall study: Most TCR sequence clusters were specific to one of the two donors. T-cell clones expanding and contracting after mild COVID-19 in two donors were tracked by longitudinal TCRalpha and TCRbeta repertoire sequencing. The cohort comprised two young, previously healthy adult volunteers, one female and one male. Results and caveats for the whole study, not just this receptor: SARS-CoV-2 specificity was not confirmed for the second-wave clones peaking on day 37. Only a couple of mild cases were covered in the study, and larger cohorts including severe cases with pre-infection samples were considered necessary. Some responding clones were detected in pre-infection memory, suggesting pre-existing cross-reactive memory T cells joined the SARS-CoV-2 response. Contracting CD4+ clones were found mainly in CM and EM memory subsets, while CD8+ clones were enriched in EMRA. From day 15 to 85, contracting clones showed balanced CD4/CD8 phenotypes, whereas a second wave of clones that expanded from day 15 to 37 leaned towards CD4+.

Ficoll-Paque density gradient centrifugation was the method used to isolate PBMCs. Sequencing took place on an Illumina NovaSeq 6000. TCRalpha and TCRbeta cDNA libraries were built by 5'RACE with constant-segment primers, adding sample barcodes and unique molecular identifiers. Trizol reagent was used to extract RNA from every sample. Libraries were amplified in two PCR steps, with a second sample barcode and Illumina TruSeq adapters added in the second step. Libraries were sequenced on an Illumina NovaSeq with 2 x 150 bp paired-end reads. Per the authors' processing: Reads were demultiplexed and collapsed into UMI-guided consensus sequences with migec v1.2.7. Using mixcr v2.1.11, the UMI consensuses were aligned to TRA and TRB V and J templates and assembled into clonotypes. A clonotype was counted as expanded or contracted only if both edgeR and NoisET called the change significant, with noise models trained on biological replicates. For edgeR calls, the cutoffs were a false discovery rate-adjusted p below 0.01 and a log2 fold-change threshold of 1. PCA with hierarchical clustering of max-normalized trajectories of the 1000 most abundant clonotypes was used as exploratory dynamics analysis. Each responding clone was given a CD4 or CD8 phenotype based on the CD4+ and CD8+ repertoires, which had been sequenced separately. TCRdb passed the public sequencing reads through fastp at Q25 and MiXCR, retaining productive beta sequences. Duplicate CDR3 protein sequences are folded into a single record with the most common DNA and genes. The V and J calls reflect TCRdb's pipeline rather than the authors' work. For this sample there are 450,000 or so distinct CDR3 sequences; around a quarter appear just once. Approximately 12% of the sample rests with the top ten.

V and J lose 5 bases and 1 base, and a span of 12 bases separates them. The cysteine opens and the phenylalanine closes a CDR3 of 14 amino acids. Just the 42-base CDR3 DNA is kept, in frame starting at base 1. CDR1 and CDR2, per the germline V gene (reference sequence), are SGHNT and YYREEE. To note about this clonotype: It has no known antigen specificity. Per-base qualities were not stored, and no clone one base away is much larger.

The receptor was isolated from an adult woman who had mild COVID-19 (a few samples of this study predate the infection). The sample titles of this study are shuffled in the database, so cell type and time point are left out; the donor was told from shared clones. Recombination connected TRBV5-4 to TRBJ2-5, with the D assignment possibly TRBD1 or TRBD2, given 6 matching bases for each. Sample: PBMCs or a T cell subset sorted from them (not recorded which). CDR3 sequence: CASSWTGAQETQYF. Read as DNA, the sequence is TGTGCCAGCAGTTGGACGGGGGCCCAAGAGACCCAGTACTTC.